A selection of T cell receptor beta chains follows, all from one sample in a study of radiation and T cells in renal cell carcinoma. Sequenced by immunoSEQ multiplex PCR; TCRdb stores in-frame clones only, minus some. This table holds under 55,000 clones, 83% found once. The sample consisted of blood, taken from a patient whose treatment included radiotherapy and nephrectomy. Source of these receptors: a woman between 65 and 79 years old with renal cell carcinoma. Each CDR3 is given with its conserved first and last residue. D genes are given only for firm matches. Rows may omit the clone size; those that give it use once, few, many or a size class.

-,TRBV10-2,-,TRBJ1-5,CASSPDSYSNQPQHF,TGCGCCAGCAGTCCGGACAGTTATAGCAATCAGCCCCAGCATTTT
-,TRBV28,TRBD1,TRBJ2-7,CASSPTGETYEQYF,TGTGCCAGCAGCCCAACAGGGGAGACCTACGAGCAGTACTTC
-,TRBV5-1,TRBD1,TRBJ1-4,CASSMTGVNEKLFF,TGCGCCAGCAGCATGACAGGGGTTAATGAAAAACTGTTTTTT
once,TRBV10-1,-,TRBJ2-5,CASSEETGRETQYF,TGCGCCAGCAGTGAAGAAACAGGGCGGGAGACCCAGTACTTC
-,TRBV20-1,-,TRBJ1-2,CSAKNYGYTF,TGCAGTGCCAAAAACTATGGCTACACCTTC
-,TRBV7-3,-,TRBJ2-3,CASSLTRSGVSTDTQYF,TGTGCCAGCAGCTTAACAAGGTCCGGGGTTAGCACAGATACGCAGTATTTT
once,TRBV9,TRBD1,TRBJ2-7,CASSDSGDRGYEQYF,TGTGCCAGCAGCGACTCGGGGGACAGGGGATACGAGCAGTACTTC
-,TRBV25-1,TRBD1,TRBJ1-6,CASSESNRGNSPLHF,TGTGCCAGCAGTGAATCAAACAGGGGTAACTCACCCCTCCACTTT
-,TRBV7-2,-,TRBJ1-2,CASSSGDSYGYTF,TGTGCCAGCAGCTCCGGGGACTCGTATGGCTACACCTTC
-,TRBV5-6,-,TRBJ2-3,CASSFGRAQGKAQYF,TGTGCCAGCAGCTTTGGAAGGGCCCAGGGAAAAGCGCAGTATTTT